The entry below describes one T cell receptor beta chain. The sample is drawn from a study of blood T cell repertoires in COVID-19. Overall study context: Sources were T cells, B-cell-depleted T cells, or PBMCs; the material itself was cDNA or gDNA.

Per germline, CDR1 MNHEY and CDR2 SVGEGT. V lost 6 bases to trimming and J lost 0 bases, with 11 bases between them. CDR3 size: 15 residues. Original analysis: From reference gene primer amplification, estimates of nucleated cell counts were derived. The assay was immunoSEQ multiplex PCR, and TCRdb's table has in-frame clones only and misses some. V and J calls and clone size are given by that table; D and trimming were obtained from the DNA. The profile shows 110,000 to 150,000 clones, around 89% of them singletons. Material: peripheral blood. This TCR came from a man in his sixties with active or convalescent COVID-19. This chain uses TRBV6-2 or TRBV6-3 with TRBJ1-4, with D unclear. In DNA, the CDR3 is TGTGCCAGCAGCCGGCCCGGGGCAACTAATGAAAAACTGTTTTTT. Protein product: CASSRPGATNEKLFF.